What follows are 21 T cell receptor beta chains derived from one specimen sequenced in a study of CD4+ T cells in melanoma. This table comes from immunoSEQ multiplex PCR, and its TCRdb copy is limited to in-frame clones, with some not included. Of fewer than 20,000 clones in the sample, roughly four fifths are singletons; the top ten hold approximately 12%. Material: cells from a culture (not recorded whether cultured in vitro). The receptors stem from a human donor with melanoma.

In nucleotides, the CDR3 is TGCGCCAGCACCAAAACAGGGAGCAATCAGCCCCAGCATTTT. Protein: CASTKTGSNQPQHF. The chain uses TRBV10-2 and TRBJ1-5, with D perhaps matching TRBD1 (6 bases). Germline-derived CDR1 and CDR2 are WSHSY and SAAADI. The CDR3 covers 14 residues. Trimming left V 7 bases short and J 1 base short, with 11 bases between.

The chain uses TRBV2 and TRBJ2-7, with TRBD2 as a possible D gene (6 bases). This CDR3 contains 13 residues. V was shortened by 7 bases and J by 2 bases, with 12 bases between the two germline ends. The V gene's germline CDR1 is SNHLY and CDR2 FYNNEI. For the CDR3, the DNA is TGTGCCAGCATTGGGGGGATCGCCTACGAGCAGTACTTC. It yields the protein CASIGGIAYEQYF.

This clone was counted a few times. The gene calls are TRBV9 and TRBJ2-5, with 9 bases lining up with TRBD1. Germline V gives CDR1 SGDLS, CDR2 YYNGEE. V lost 3 bases and J lost 3; bases outside the gene matches: 6. The CDR3 has 15 residues. The DNA of the CDR3 is TGTGCCAGCAGCGCCTACAGGGGGCGCGAAGAGACCCAGTACTTC. Its protein is CASSAYRGREETQYF.

The chain links TRBV6-5 to TRBJ2-1, with 7 positions matching TRBD1. Germline CDR1 and CDR2: MNHEY and SVGAGI. J was trimmed by 4 bases and V by 7 bases; bases with no gene match: 4. The CDR3 loop spans 13 amino acids. The CDR3 bases are TGTGCCAGCACTAAGGGGGCATACAATGAGCAGTTCTTC. Translation: CASTKGAYNEQFF.

This chain joins TRBV5-1 and TRBJ1-1; D gene uncertain. Per the germline V gene, CDR1 is SGHRS and CDR2 is YFSETQ. This CDR3 region has 11 residues. V lost 0 bases and J 6 bases, leaving 3 bases between the germline ends. The CDR3 protein is CASSLDSEAFF. The CDR3 nucleotides are TGCGCCAGCAGCTTGGATTCTGAAGCTTTCTTT.

This clone was observed a few times. The chain links TRBV7-6 to TRBJ1-5; tentative D call: TRBD1 (5 bases). Trimming removed 5 bases from V and 6 bases from J, with 17 bases in between. CDR3 length: 15 amino acids. CDR1 and CDR2 (germline): SGHVS, FNYEAQ. The CDR3 DNA follows: TGTGCCAGCAGCGTTAGTGGGGGATTCGGTCAGCCCCAGCATTTT. Protein: CASSVSGGFGQPQHF.

This sequence joins TRBV5-5 and TRBJ1-2; 7 bases match TRBD1. V lost 0 bases to trimming and J lost 0 bases; unmatched junction nucleotides: 2. Germline V gene sequence: CDR1 SGHKS, CDR2 YYEKEE (reference sequence). The CDR3 totals 15 residues. CDR3 sequence: CASSLETGANYGYTF. The CDR3 nucleotides are TGTGCCAGCAGCTTGGAAACAGGGGCTAACTATGGCTACACCTTC.

Within the sample, this clone is medium-sized (0.01 to 0.1%). In nucleotides, the CDR3 is TGTGCCAGCAGCTCTATTACCTCTGGAAACACCATATATTTT. Translated, it gives CASSSITSGNTIYF. The rearrangement uses TRBV11-2 and TRBJ1-3; D is unclear. V was trimmed by 4 bases and J by 0 bases, leaving 7 bases between them. The CDR3 has 14 amino acids. Looked up from germline, CDR1 is SGHAT and CDR2 is FQNNGV.

Here the CDR3 DNA reads TGTGCCAGCAGTGAATCGGGACGCCTGGCCGCTTTCTTT. Its protein is CASSESGRLAAFF. The chain carries TRBV25-1 and TRBJ1-1; maybe TRBD1 (5 bases). This CDR3 contains 13 residues. V lost 1 base and J lost 11, with 14 bases in between. CDR1 is MGHDK, CDR2 SYGVNS, per germline.

The J gene is TRBJ1-5, the V gene TRBV13; no clear D. CDR1 is PRHDT and CDR2 is FYEKMQ in the germline V gene (reference sequence). V lost 3 bases and J 6 bases, leaving 9 bases between the germline ends. CDR3 length: 13 amino acids. The CDR3 nucleotides are TGTGCCAGCAGCTTCCGGGGTTTTCAGCCCCAGCATTTT. Translated, it gives CASSFRGFQPQHF.

V usage is TRBV7-9 and J usage is TRBJ2-7, with TRBD1 matching 7 bases. The germline gives CDR1 SEHNR, CDR2 FQNEAQ (reference sequence). The CDR3 consists of 16 residues. The V segment lost 2 bases and the J segment 0 bases; nucleotides outside the gene matches: 7. CDR3 loop: CASSLRDSGISYEQYF. The CDR3 nucleotides read TGTGCCAGCAGCTTAAGGGACAGCGGAATCTCCTACGAGCAGTACTTC.

V usage is TRBV6-6 and J usage is TRBJ1-4; TRBD1 matches at 8 bases. Per the germline V gene, CDR1 is MNHNY and CDR2 is SVGAGI (reference sequence). CDR3 length: 14 residues. Unmatched junction bases numbered 4, after V lost 0 bases and J lost 10 bases. DNA of the CDR3: TGTGCCAGCAGTTACTCCAGGGGGCGAGGAAAACTGTTTTTT. Its protein product is CASSYSRGRGKLFF.

V and J are TRBV7-2 and TRBJ2-7; 7 bases are shared with TRBD1. CDR3 length: 14 amino acids. V lost 5 bases to trimming and J lost 7 bases; unmatched junction nucleotides: 11. Germline V gives CDR1 SGHTA, CDR2 FQGNSA. CDR3 region: CASSRLGQRGEQYF. The CDR3 nucleotides are TGTGCCAGCAGCCGCCTGGGACAGCGCGGAGAGCAGTACTTC.

CDR3 coding DNA: TGCGCCAGCAGCCAAGCAGGGGGGAACACCGGGGAGCTGTTTTTT. Translation: CASSQAGGNTGELFF. The chain uses TRBV4-1 and TRBJ2-2, with TRBD1 matching 7 bases. Germline assignment: CDR1 MGHRA and CDR2 YSYEKL. V was pared by 1 base and J by 1 base, with 0 bases of the junction left unmatched. There are 15 residues in the CDR3.

This clone appeared a single time. The CDR3 nucleotides read TGTGCCAGCGCCGGGACAAAGCGGAATGAGCAGTTCTTC. This gives the protein CASAGTKRNEQFF. V and J are TRBV6-1 and TRBJ2-1; D perhaps matches TRBD1 (6 bases). The V and J ends lost 8 bases and 7 bases respectively, with 15 bases between them. This CDR3 has 13 amino acids. Germline V CDR1 and CDR2: MNHNS, SASEGT.

The rearrangement uses TRBV28 and TRBJ1-2; D unresolved. The CDR3 is 13 residues long. Germline V gives CDR1 MDHEN, CDR2 SYDVKM. Trimming stripped 6 bases from V and 4 bases from J, with 12 bases between. In DNA, the CDR3 is TGTGCCAGCAGCCTGGATGTTGGCTATGGCTACACCTTC. Translated: CASSLDVGYGYTF.

CDR3 loop: CASSSYYSNQPQHF. DNA of the CDR3: TGTGCCAGCAGTTCTTATTATAGCAATCAGCCCCAGCATTTT. The V and J genes are TRBV27 and TRBJ1-5, with unresolved D. V lost 4 bases and J 0 bases, leaving 7 bases between the germline ends. CDR3 length: 14 residues. CDR1 is MNHEY, CDR2 SMNVEV, per germline (reference sequence).

V is TRBV2 and J is TRBJ1-3; D perhaps matches TRBD1 (6 bases). The germline V gene has CDR1 SNHLY and CDR2 FYNNEI. The CDR3 contains 15 residues. V was pared by 8 bases and J by 0 bases, with 14 bases between. The DNA for the CDR3 is TGTGCCAGCGGCGAACGACAGGTCTCTGGAAACACCATATATTTT. The encoded protein is CASGERQVSGNTIYF.

Details on this clone: The germline gene is not matched at one end of the junction; a read error may be the cause. J is TRBJ1-1 and V is TRBV5-1; D gene ambiguous. Germline lookup yields CDR1 SGHRS and CDR2 YFSETQ. The CDR3 is made up of 13 amino acids. The CDR3 spells CASSSDDYTEAFF. CDR3 bases: TGTGCCAGCAGCTCGGACGATTACACTGAAGCTTTCTTT.

The J gene is TRBJ1-2, the V gene TRBV5-1; a weak D match, TRBD1 (5 bases). With 0 bases removed from V and 2 bases from J, the gap between germline ends came to 17 bases. CDR1 is SGHRS, CDR2 YFSETQ, per germline. The CDR3 sequence is 17 residues long. CDR3 loop: CASSLGGPGRRNYGYTF. The CDR3 DNA sequence: TGCGCCAGCAGCTTGGGGGGCCCGGGGAGGAGAAACTATGGCTACACCTTC.

For this clone: A read error is likely, as this CDR3 ends without the conserved phenylalanine or tryptophan. The V gene is TRBV11-2, the J gene TRBJ1-2; 7 bases agree with TRBD1. The CDR3 spans 13 residues. V lost 6 bases to trimming and J lost 4 bases; unmatched junction nucleotides: 5. The germline V gene has CDR1 SGHAT and CDR2 FQNNGV. CDR3 protein: CASSWTGLYGYTS. Here the CDR3 DNA reads TGTGCCAGCAGTTGGACAGGACTCTATGGCTACACCTCC.